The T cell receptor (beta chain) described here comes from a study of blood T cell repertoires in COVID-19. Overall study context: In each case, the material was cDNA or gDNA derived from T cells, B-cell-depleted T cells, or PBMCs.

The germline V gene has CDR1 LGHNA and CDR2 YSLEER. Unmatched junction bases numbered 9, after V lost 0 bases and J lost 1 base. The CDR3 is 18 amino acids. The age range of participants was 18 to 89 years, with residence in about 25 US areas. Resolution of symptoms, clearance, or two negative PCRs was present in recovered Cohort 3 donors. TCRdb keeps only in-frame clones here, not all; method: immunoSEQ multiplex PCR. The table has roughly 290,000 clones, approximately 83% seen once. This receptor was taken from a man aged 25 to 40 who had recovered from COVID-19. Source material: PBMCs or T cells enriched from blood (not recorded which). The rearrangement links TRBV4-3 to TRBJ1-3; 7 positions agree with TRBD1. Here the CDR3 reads CASSQDLGTGVSGNTIYF. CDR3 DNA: TGCGCCAGCAGCCAAGATCTTGGAACAGGGGTTTCTGGAAACACCATATATTTT.